Following are 15 T cell receptor beta chains from one sample sequenced in a study of blood T cell repertoires in COVID-19. The repertoire was sequenced with immunoSEQ multiplex PCR; TCRdb's copy has only in-frame clones and lacks some. The sample records about 250,000 clones, just over 85% being singletons. The sequenced sample was PBMCs or T cells enriched from blood (not recorded which). The receptors were sampled from a man between 18 and 29 years old who had recovered from COVID-19.

This clone was picked up one time. The rearrangement uses TRBV20-1 and TRBJ2-1; tentative D call: TRBD1 (5 bases). Per the germline V gene, CDR1 is DFQATT and CDR2 is SNEGSKA (reference sequence). The CDR3 is made up of 14 amino acids. V gave up 3 bases and J gave up 3 bases, with 12 bases separating them. CDR3 sequence reads: CSASIPGNYNEQFF. CDR3 coding DNA: TGCAGTGCTAGTATTCCAGGGAACTACAATGAGCAGTTCTTC.

The chain combines TRBV3-1 (or the pseudogene TRBV3-2) with TRBJ2-1; 7 nucleotides line up with TRBD1. Trimming cost V 5 bases and J 6 bases; bases outside gene matches: 4. This CDR3 has 13 residues. In germline, CDR1 is LGHDT, CDR2 YNNKEL (reference sequence). This CDR3 reads CASSARDSNEQFF. The CDR3 DNA reads as TGTGCCAGCAGCGCCCGGGACAGCAATGAGCAGTTCTTC.

The rearrangement joins TRBV20-1 to TRBJ1-5; the D gene is possibly TRBD1 (5 bases). This CDR3 has 12 residues. Germline values: CDR1 DFQATT, CDR2 SNEGSKA (reference sequence). Trimming removed 3 bases at V and 4 bases at J, with 7 bases between. The CDR3 loop is CSASRGNQPQHF. The CDR3 DNA sequence: TGCAGTGCTAGTCGGGGGAATCAGCCCCAGCATTTT.

The chain carries TRBV4-1 and TRBJ1-2; the D is unclear. The ends were cut back, 2 bases at V and 4 bases at J, with 17 bases in the middle. This CDR3 has 16 residues. Germline lookup yields CDR1 MGHRA and CDR2 YSYEKL. The CDR3: CASSQLAPTSLYGYTF. For the CDR3, the DNA is TGCGCCAGCAGCCAACTGGCCCCGACAAGTCTCTATGGCTACACCTTC.

On this clone: This CDR3 is also generated by other DNA sequences in the sample. The gene calls are TRBV5-1 and TRBJ1-4; 8 nucleotides match TRBD1. In germline, CDR1 is SGHRS, CDR2 YFSETQ. Germline trimming cut 0 bases from V and 5 bases from J; bases unmatched to any gene: 0. The CDR3 totals 14 residues. CDR3 DNA: TGCGCCAGCAGCTTGGGACAGGGGAATGAAAAACTGTTTTTT. Protein product: CASSLGQGNEKLFF.

The chain links TRBV5-1 to TRBJ2-7, with 7 nucleotides matching TRBD1. Germline values: CDR1 SGHRS, CDR2 YFSETQ. The CDR3 totals 14 residues. V shed 4 bases and J 7 bases; nucleotides not matched to a gene: 11. This CDR3 is CASSLGQVTGEQYF. CDR3 nucleotide sequence: TGCGCCAGCAGCCTCGGACAGGTAACAGGGGAGCAGTACTTC.

The chain links TRBV2 to TRBJ2-7, with no clear D. This CDR3 region has 14 residues. The germline CDR1 and CDR2 sequences are SNHLY and FYNNEI. V was clipped by 1 base and J by 0 bases, with 7 bases between them. CDR3: CASSEVISSYEQYF. CDR3 coding DNA: TGTGCCAGCAGTGAAGTGATCAGCTCCTACGAGCAGTACTTC.

The chain couples TRBV5-1 to TRBJ1-4; 7 bases fit TRBD1. Germline V gives CDR1 SGHRS, CDR2 YFSETQ. There are 18 residues in the CDR3. V shed 1 base, J shed 4 bases, and the junction held 13 bases outside the gene matches. The chain's CDR3 is CASSLSGQARRGNEKLFF. CDR3 in DNA: TGCGCCAGCAGCTTGAGCGGACAGGCCAGGAGGGGTAATGAAAAACTGTTTTTT.

V gene TRBV19 combines with J gene TRBJ2-1; possibly TRBD1 for D (6 bases). CDR1 is LNHDA and CDR2 is SQIVND in the germline V gene (reference sequence). V was pared by 6 bases and J by 7 bases, with 7 bases between. CDR3 length: 11 residues. The CDR3 region is CASSRGNEQFF. CDR3 coding DNA: TGTGCCAGTAGCAGGGGTAATGAGCAGTTCTTC.

The V and J genes are TRBV19 and TRBJ1-1; D unclear. Germline lookup yields CDR1 LNHDA and CDR2 SQIVND (reference sequence). This CDR3 spans 13 amino acids. V dropped 4 bases and J dropped 0 bases, with 6 bases sitting between them. In DNA form, the CDR3 reads TGTGCCAGTAGTAGGCGGATGAACACTGAAGCTTTCTTT. As protein: CASSRRMNTEAFF.

This chain connects TRBV5-6 to TRBJ2-7; D gene unclear. The CDR3 contains 16 residues. Per the germline V gene, CDR1 is SGHDT and CDR2 is YYEEEE. Deletions cut 0 bases from V and 2 bases from J, with 15 bases between. CDR3: CASSLGIGVYTYEQYF. CDR3 DNA sequence: TGTGCCAGCAGCTTGGGTATTGGAGTCTACACCTACGAGCAGTACTTC.

The CDR3 loop is CASSNLQSKGATGANVLTF. CDR3 DNA: TGCGCCAGCAGTAACCTCCAATCCAAGGGGGCGACGGGGGCCAACGTCCTGACTTTC. The rearrangement uses TRBV4-1 and TRBJ2-6, with 7 bases lining up with TRBD1. Germline lookup yields CDR1 MGHRA and CDR2 YSYEKL. After removal of 6 bases from V and 4 bases from J, the junction contained 18 bases not matched to a gene. This CDR3 has 19 amino acids.

V usage is TRBV5-6 and J usage is TRBJ1-6; D is possibly TRBD1 (5 bases). The CDR3 has 14 amino acids. Germline V CDR1 and CDR2: SGHDT, YYEEEE. The V and J ends lost 4 bases and 10 bases respectively, with 15 bases between them. CDR3 DNA: TGTGCCAGCAGCGATGGGCAGGGCCGATCACCCCTCCACTTT. Its protein product is CASSDGQGRSPLHF.

The rearrangement uses TRBV24-1 and TRBJ1-2, with 7 bases identical to TRBD1. J gave up 4 bases and V 4 bases, and 8 bases lay outside the gene matches. Germline CDR1 and CDR2: KGHDR and SFDVKD. This CDR3 is built from 15 residues. CDR3 nucleotide sequence: TGTGCCACCAGTGAGACCGACAGGGATGCCTATGGCTACACCTTC. Translation gives CATSETDRDAYGYTF.

The CDR3, as DNA: TGTGCCTGGAGTAGAGGGATTCCTGGCAATCAGCCCCAGCATTTT. Translation gives CAWSRGIPGNQPQHF. The genes are TRBV30 and TRBJ1-5, with D unclear. The V end was cut by 2 bases, the J end by 2 bases, with 13 bases between. Germline V lookup: CDR1 GTSNPN, CDR2 SVGIG (reference sequence). This CDR3 region has 15 residues. The complete variable domain, with remaining parts taken from reference TRBV30 and TRBJ1-5, reads SQTIHQWPATLVQPVGSPLSLECTVEGTSNPNLYWYRQAAGRGLQLLFYSVGIGQISSEVPQNLSASRPQDRQFILSSKKLLLSDSGFYLCAWSRGIPGNQPQHFGDGTRLSIL.